Presented here are 5 T cell receptor beta chains from one specimen sequenced in a study of monozygotic twins with inflammatory bowel disease. From its re-call of the 5' RACE reads, TCRdb lists each CDR3 protein once, without DNA. Listed are more than 85,000 distinct CDR3 sequences; about an eighth falls within the top ten. Input material: blood. All receptors come from a human donor with ulcerative colitis or Crohn's disease, or a healthy co-twin of an affected twin (not recorded which).

The chain has TRBV7-3 and TRBJ2-2. Looked up from germline, CDR1 is SGHTA and CDR2 is FQGTGA. The CDR3 length is 14 residues. The chain's CDR3 is CASSPSLDTGELFF.

The chain joins TRBV20-1 to TRBJ2-1; the TRBD2 assignment by TCRdb is unverifiable without DNA. The CDR3 has 17 amino acids. Germline-derived CDR1 and CDR2 are DFQATT and SNEGSKA (reference sequence). This CDR3 is CSASPLAGGGTYNEQFF.

The chain uses TRBV7-2 and TRBJ2-3; without DNA, the TCRdb call of TRBD2 cannot be checked. The CDR3 is made up of 15 amino acids. Germline V CDR1 and CDR2: SGHTA, FQGNSA. The CDR3 region is CASSLSGRNTDTQYF.

J is TRBJ2-7 and V is TRBV3-1. Germline CDR1 reads LGHDT; CDR2 reads YNNKEL (reference sequence). This CDR3 is 14 amino acids long. CDR3 in amino acids: CASSQGEGSYEQYF.

The chain links TRBV19 to TRBJ1-1. Germline V gives CDR1 LNHDA, CDR2 SQIVND (reference sequence). The CDR3 is 11 residues long. The CDR3 sequence: CASNGNTEAFF.